This T cell receptor (beta chain) was retrieved from a study of Graves' ophthalmopathy and Graves' hyperthyroidism. The study's findings and limits: Blood was where most expanded thyroid clonotypes above 0.001 frequency also turned up. Both a roughly 70% sensitivity and a 72.22% specificity characterized the model's predictions of ophthalmopathy progression.

Amplification from RNA transcripts yielded the TCR beta CDR3 regions. After a first-round RT-PCR with HTBI primers, a second-round multiplex PCR was run. TCRdb ran MiXCR on the multiplex PCR reads and lists one entry per CDR3 protein. The sample carries 200,000 to 250,000 distinct CDR3 sequences, over 25% recorded once. Ten or more counts support this clonotype. Its specificity is unknown. Trimming removed 3 bases from V and 7 bases from J, with 17 bases in between. The CDR3 is made up of 14 amino acids. Germline lookup yields CDR1 SGHRS and CDR2 YFSETQ. CAS ≥3, NOSPECS ≥4, moderate-to-severe activity and duration under 3 months marked donors with ophthalmopathy.

Sample: peripheral blood. The receptor was derived from a man between 45 and 60 years old with Graves' ophthalmopathy. The rearrangement uses TRBV5-1 and TRBJ2-7; TRBD1 or TRBD2 may be the D gene (5 bases each). The CDR3 bases are TGCGCCAGCAGCTACAGGACTGAGCGTGGAGAGCAGTACTTC. Translating it yields CASSYRTERGEQYF.